This T cell receptor (beta chain) was sequenced during a study of a mutant IDH1 vaccine in newly diagnosed glioma. Overall study: Across weeks 1, 3, 5, 7, 11, 15, 19 and 23, patients received a vaccination each time, eight in all. Patients began vaccination 4-6 weeks after radiotherapy alone, or with temozolomide cycles. Points from the study as a whole: In just under 95% of patients, immune responses induced by the vaccine occurred.

The germline V gene encodes CDR1 SEHNR and CDR2 FQNEAQ (reference sequence). Trimming stripped 1 base from V and 4 bases from J, with 10 bases between. The CDR3 has 14 amino acids. To note about this clone: Antigen specificity is unknown.

As for time point: week 5, during vaccination. Vaccination used 300 ug of mutant IDH1 20-mer peptide per dose, with topical imiquimod. TCRdb keeps only in-frame clones here, not all; method: immunoSEQ multiplex PCR. The profile shows about 51,000 clones, approximately 78% of them singletons. The chain uses TRBV7-9 and TRBJ1-1; no clear D. This TCR came from a middle-aged woman with glioma. This sample comprised PBMCs, obtained from a glioma patient whose treatment included an IDH1 peptide vaccine. As DNA, the CDR3 is TGTGCCAGCAGCTTAGTGCTGGGTCCCACTGAAGCTTTCTTT. This sequence encodes CASSLVLGPTEAFF.